This record concerns one T cell receptor beta chain sequence. Its antigen is as yet unknown. The data originate from a study of vaccination and CD4 T cells after COVID-19. On the study more broadly: Overlapping peptides covering the spike proteins of SARS-CoV-2, HCoV-NL63, HCoV-OC43 and HCoV-229E were added to stimulate cells.

The CDR3 runs 16 residues. V lost 5 bases and J 1 base, leaving 18 bases between the germline ends. Germline V gene sequence: CDR1 DFQATT, CDR2 SNEGSKA (reference sequence). At the Johns Hopkins FTIC core, DNA taken from cultured CD4+ T cells was sequenced by way of the Oncomine TCR Beta short-read assay. One entry per CDR3 protein results from TCRdb running MiXCR on the PCR reads. The data contain around 10,000 distinct CDR3 sequences, roughly 53% of them seen just once; the ten biggest clones take up around 29%. Treatment of the sample: roughly nine-day PBMC culture with coronavirus spike peptide pools or control peptides (ViraFEST assay).

The chain joins TRBV20-1 to TRBJ2-1; no clear D gene. The receptor comes from a human donor who had recovered from COVID-19. The sequencing sample was made of CD4+ T cells from blood, cultured in vitro. In DNA form, the CDR3 reads TGCAGTGCTGGGGAACCTCCAGGCAGGTCCTACAATGAGCAGTTCTTC. Its protein is CSAGEPPGRSYNEQFF.